The source of this TCR beta chain is a study of T-cell reconstitution after alpha-beta-depleted transplantation in children. Germline loops: CDR1 DFQATT, CDR2 SNEGSKA (reference sequence). J was trimmed by 3 bases and V by 6 bases; bases with no gene match: 3. This CDR3 has 13 amino acids. In its sample, this clonotype was seen many times. Unique molecular identifiers were used to barcode this TCRbeta library. TCRdb itself ran the PCR reads through MiXCR, one entry per CDR3 protein. The sample contains about 690,000 distinct CDR3 sequences, roughly 17% of which appear only once. Source: PBMCs from the stem cell graft donor, taken from the stem cell graft. The chain employs TRBV20-1 and TRBJ1-3; 9 bases match TRBD1. This TCR came from a human donor who donated a stem cell graft to a child with acute myeloid leukemia. This CDR3 reads CSAKTGGGNTIYF. Written as DNA, the CDR3 is TGCAGTGCCAAGACAGGGGGTGGAAACACCATATATTTT.